The rows below give T cell receptor beta chains drawn from one sample of a study of blood T cell repertoires in COVID-19. The repertoire was sequenced with immunoSEQ multiplex PCR; TCRdb's copy has only in-frame clones and lacks some. The sample consists of a few hundred thousand clones, 86% of them appearing once. What was sequenced was peripheral blood. These receptors were taken from an older woman with COVID-19, enrolled during active disease. Each CDR3 is given with its conserved first and last residue. Fields, in order: clone size, V gene, D gene, J gene, CDR3 protein, CDR3 DNA. The D gene is left open where the match is weak. Expanded clones get a size class; other rows say once, few or many, or leave the size out.

clone size: .
V gene: TRBV11-2
D gene: .
J gene: TRBJ1-2
CDR3 protein: CASSLGPGQGRNYGYTF
CDR3 DNA: TGTGCCAGCAGCTTAGGCCCCGGCCAGGGCAGAAACTATGGCTACACCTTC

clone size: .
V gene: TRBV5-7
D gene: .
J gene: TRBJ1-1
CDR3 protein: CASCRGTEAFF
CDR3 DNA: TGTGCCAGCTGCCGGGGAACTGAAGCTTTCTTT

clone size: .
V gene: TRBV19
D gene: TRBD1
J gene: TRBJ2-3
CDR3 protein: CASSSGTGEDTQYF
CDR3 DNA: TGTGCCAGTAGTTCTGGGACAGGGGAAGATACGCAGTATTTT

clone size: .
V gene: TRBV7-9
D gene: TRBD1
J gene: TRBJ2-2
CDR3 protein: CASSTGGTNTGELFF
CDR3 DNA: TGTGCCAGCAGCACAGGGGGAACGAACACCGGGGAGCTGTTTTTT

clone size: .
V gene: TRBV28
D gene: TRBD2
J gene: TRBJ2-3
CDR3 protein: CASSSRESGGRDTQYF
CDR3 DNA: TGTGCCAGCAGTTCCCGAGAGAGCGGGGGCCGAGATACGCAGTATTTT

clone size: .
V gene: TRBV15
D gene: TRBD1
J gene: TRBJ1-1
CDR3 protein: CATSRLGQGARTEAFF
CDR3 DNA: TGTGCCACCAGCAGACTGGGGCAGGGGGCACGTACTGAAGCTTTCTTT

clone size: .
V gene: TRBV4-1
D gene: .
J gene: TRBJ2-2
CDR3 protein: CASSGAGTGELFF
CDR3 DNA: TGCGCCAGCAGCGGGGCGGGAACCGGGGAGCTGTTTTTT

clone size: .
V gene: TRBV5-1
D gene: TRBD2
J gene: TRBJ2-5
CDR3 protein: CASSPGTSGIQETQYF
CDR3 DNA: TGCGCCAGCAGTCCCGGGACTAGCGGTATCCAAGAGACCCAGTACTTC

clone size: .
V gene: TRBV27
D gene: TRBD1
J gene: TRBJ1-4
CDR3 protein: CASSGQGLSEKLFF
CDR3 DNA: TGTGCCAGCTCTGGACAGGGGCTTTCCGAAAAACTGTTTTTT

clone size: .
V gene: TRBV7-3
D gene: .
J gene: TRBJ1-2
CDR3 protein: CASSLTPNREPGYTF
CDR3 DNA: TGTGCCAGCAGCTTAACGCCCAACAGGGAGCCTGGCTACACCTTC

clone size: .
V gene: TRBV19
D gene: .
J gene: TRBJ1-4
CDR3 protein: CASRRQDLNEKLFF
CDR3 DNA: TGTGCCAGTAGGCGACAGGACCTTAATGAAAAACTGTTTTTT

clone size: .
V gene: TRBV7-2
D gene: TRBD1
J gene: TRBJ1-2
CDR3 protein: CASSQRTGLMDYGYTF
CDR3 DNA: TGTGCCAGCAGCCAGCGGACAGGGTTAATGGACTATGGCTACACCTTC

clone size: .
V gene: TRBV3-1/TRBV3-2
D gene: TRBD2
J gene: TRBJ2-3
CDR3 protein: CASSQGLAGRDTQYF
CDR3 DNA: TGTGCCAGCAGCCAAGGGCTAGCGGGGCGGGATACGCAGTATTTT

clone size: .
V gene: TRBV5-6
D gene: TRBD1
J gene: TRBJ2-7
CDR3 protein: CASSLARTGGYEQYF
CDR3 DNA: TGTGCCAGCAGCTTGGCTAGGACAGGGGGCTACGAGCAGTACTTC

clone size: .
V gene: TRBV29-1
D gene: .
J gene: TRBJ2-5
CDR3 protein: CSVERGPGQNPQETQYF
CDR3 DNA: TGCAGCGTTGAAAGGGGTCCCGGGCAGAACCCTCAAGAGACCCAGTACTTC

clone size: .
V gene: TRBV5-4
D gene: TRBD1
J gene: TRBJ2-7
CDR3 protein: CASSLGQGPEQYF
CDR3 DNA: TGTGCCAGCAGCTTGGGACAGGGGCCCGAGCAGTACTTC

clone size: .
V gene: TRBV15
D gene: .
J gene: TRBJ1-2
CDR3 protein: CATSRDRELNYGYTF
CDR3 DNA: TGTGCCACCAGCAGAGATCGGGAGCTAAACTATGGCTACACCTTC

clone size: .
V gene: TRBV5-1
D gene: .
J gene: TRBJ1-4
CDR3 protein: CASSLETGLGEKLFF
CDR3 DNA: TGCGCCAGCAGCTTGGAGACAGGACTCGGTGAAAAACTGTTTTTT

clone size: .
V gene: TRBV15
D gene: TRBD1
J gene: TRBJ2-1
CDR3 protein: CATSIRTGARSSYNEQFF
CDR3 DNA: TGTGCCACCAGCATACGGACAGGGGCCCGGAGCTCCTACAATGAGCAGTTCTTC

clone size: once
V gene: TRBV25-1
D gene: .
J gene: TRBJ2-5
CDR3 protein: CASSERGWETQYF
CDR3 DNA: TGTGCCAGCAGTGAAAGGGGCTGGGAGACCCAGTACTTC

clone size: .
V gene: TRBV5-4
D gene: .
J gene: TRBJ1-1
CDR3 protein: CASSLRARANTEAFF
CDR3 DNA: TGTGCCAGCAGCTTGAGGGCCAGGGCAAACACTGAAGCTTTCTTT

clone size: .
V gene: TRBV5-4
D gene: TRBD1
J gene: TRBJ1-2
CDR3 protein: CASSLRQGANYGYTF
CDR3 DNA: TGTGCCAGCAGCTTGCGACAGGGTGCTAACTATGGCTACACCTTC

clone size: once
V gene: TRBV7-3
D gene: .
J gene: TRBJ2-5
CDR3 protein: CASSLSRGQETQYF
CDR3 DNA: TGTGCCAGCAGCTTAAGCAGGGGCCAAGAGACCCAGTACTTC

clone size: .
V gene: TRBV6-5
D gene: .
J gene: TRBJ2-1
CDR3 protein: CASSSGGIAGRNEQFF
CDR3 DNA: TGTGCCAGCAGTTCAGGGGGAATAGCGGGGAGAAATGAGCAGTTCTTC

clone size: .
V gene: TRBV3-1/TRBV3-2
D gene: .
J gene: TRBJ2-7
CDR3 protein: CASSFGGESPYEQYF
CDR3 DNA: TGTGCCAGCAGTTTCGGAGGGGAAAGCCCCTACGAGCAGTACTTC

clone size: .
V gene: TRBV5-5
D gene: .
J gene: TRBJ1-1
CDR3 protein: CASSLGAVQRGTEAFF
CDR3 DNA: TGTGCCAGCAGCCTAGGGGCTGTACAGAGAGGAACTGAAGCTTTCTTT

clone size: .
V gene: TRBV7-3
D gene: TRBD2
J gene: TRBJ2-1
CDR3 protein: CASSVGSGGYNEQFF
CDR3 DNA: TGTGCCAGCAGCGTCGGGAGCGGGGGGTACAATGAGCAGTTCTTC

clone size: once
V gene: TRBV12-5
D gene: .
J gene: TRBJ2-3
CDR3 protein: CASVNTDTQYF
CDR3 DNA: TGTGCTAGTGTCAACACAGATACGCAGTATTTT

clone size: once
V gene: TRBV9
D gene: .
J gene: TRBJ1-2
CDR3 protein: CASSVDSANYGYTF
CDR3 DNA: TGTGCCAGCAGCGTTGACAGTGCTAACTATGGCTACACCTTC

clone size: .
V gene: TRBV11-2
D gene: .
J gene: TRBJ1-5
CDR3 protein: CASSPGVGHSNQPQHF
CDR3 DNA: TGTGCCAGCAGCCCGGGGGTGGGGCATAGCAATCAGCCCCAGCATTTT

clone size: .
V gene: TRBV18
D gene: .
J gene: TRBJ1-1
CDR3 protein: CASSPQGNTEAFF
CDR3 DNA: TGTGCCAGCTCCCCCCAGGGGAACACTGAAGCTTTCTTT

clone size: .
V gene: TRBV6-6
D gene: .
J gene: TRBJ2-3
CDR3 protein: CASRSADTQYF
CDR3 DNA: TGTGCCAGCAGGTCGGCAGATACGCAGTATTTT

clone size: .
V gene: TRBV24-1
D gene: TRBD1
J gene: TRBJ1-2
CDR3 protein: CATSGRQGAGYTF
CDR3 DNA: TGTGCCACCAGTGGACGACAGGGGGCTGGCTACACCTTC

clone size: few
V gene: TRBV18
D gene: .
J gene: TRBJ1-6
CDR3 protein: CASSPSTGFYSPLHF
CDR3 DNA: TGTGCCAGCTCACCGTCTACAGGGTTTTATTCACCCCTCCACTTT

clone size: once
V gene: TRBV9
D gene: TRBD2
J gene: TRBJ2-2
CDR3 protein: CASSGKRGGSNTGELFF
CDR3 DNA: TGTGCCAGCAGCGGAAAGCGGGGGGGCAGTAACACCGGGGAGCTGTTTTTT

clone size: .
V gene: TRBV27
D gene: .
J gene: TRBJ1-6
CDR3 protein: CASKPDILDSPLHF
CDR3 DNA: TGTGCCAGCAAACCCGACATACTAGATTCACCCCTCCACTTT

clone size: once
V gene: TRBV7-9
D gene: .
J gene: TRBJ2-5
CDR3 protein: CASSRQPQETQYF
CDR3 DNA: TGTGCCAGCAGCCGACAGCCTCAAGAGACCCAGTACTTC

clone size: .
V gene: TRBV27
D gene: .
J gene: TRBJ1-1
CDR3 protein: CASLPIGGMNTEAFF
CDR3 DNA: TGTGCCAGTTTACCAATCGGGGGAATGAACACTGAAGCTTTCTTT

clone size: .
V gene: TRBV10-3
D gene: TRBD1
J gene: TRBJ1-6
CDR3 protein: CAISPGTGNSPLHF
CDR3 DNA: TGTGCCATCAGCCCCGGGACAGGGAATTCACCCCTCCACTTT

clone size: once
V gene: TRBV7-2
D gene: TRBD2
J gene: TRBJ2-3
CDR3 protein: CASSLAFGTSPRTDTQYF
CDR3 DNA: TGTGCCAGCAGCTTAGCTTTCGGGACTAGCCCCCGCACAGATACGCAGTATTTT

clone size: .
V gene: TRBV29-1
D gene: .
J gene: TRBJ1-1
CDR3 protein: CSANSNRVNTEAFF
CDR3 DNA: TGCAGCGCTAATTCCAACAGGGTGAACACTGAAGCTTTCTTT

clone size: .
V gene: TRBV2
D gene: .
J gene: TRBJ2-7
CDR3 protein: CASSVGGPGYEQYF
CDR3 DNA: TGTGCCAGCAGTGTGGGGGGACCCGGCTACGAGCAGTACTTC

clone size: .
V gene: TRBV11-3
D gene: .
J gene: TRBJ1-5
CDR3 protein: CASSSTGDSNQPQHF
CDR3 DNA: TGTGCCAGCAGCTCCACGGGGGATAGCAATCAGCCCCAGCATTTT

clone size: .
V gene: TRBV7-2
D gene: TRBD2
J gene: TRBJ2-1
CDR3 protein: CASSPLGGGGYNEQFF
CDR3 DNA: TGTGCCAGCAGCCCTTTGGGCGGGGGAGGGTACAATGAGCAGTTCTTC

clone size: .
V gene: TRBV3-1/TRBV3-2
D gene: .
J gene: TRBJ1-4
CDR3 protein: CASSQDPPTGGHEKLFF
CDR3 DNA: TGTGCCAGCAGCCAAGATCCCCCGACGGGTGGCCATGAAAAACTGTTTTTT

clone size: .
V gene: TRBV3-1/TRBV3-2
D gene: TRBD2
J gene: TRBJ2-1
CDR3 protein: CASSPLLAGDNEQFF
CDR3 DNA: TGTGCCAGCAGCCCGCTACTAGCGGGGGACAATGAGCAGTTCTTC

clone size: .
V gene: TRBV24-1
D gene: TRBD2
J gene: TRBJ2-1
CDR3 protein: CATSDSRLAGSSLEQFF
CDR3 DNA: TGTGCCACCAGTGATTCCCGACTAGCGGGGAGCTCTTTGGAGCAGTTCTTC

clone size: .
V gene: TRBV10-3
D gene: .
J gene: TRBJ1-2
CDR3 protein: CAITEGHAYGYTF
CDR3 DNA: TGTGCCATCACAGAGGGACACGCATATGGCTACACCTTC

clone size: few
V gene: TRBV10-1
D gene: .
J gene: TRBJ2-2
CDR3 protein: CASSFTSGGELFF
CDR3 DNA: TGCGCCAGCAGTTTCACTTCGGGCGGGGAGCTGTTTTTT

clone size: .
V gene: TRBV2
D gene: .
J gene: TRBJ2-7
CDR3 protein: CASSEREFSSYEQYF
CDR3 DNA: TGTGCCAGCAGTGAGAGGGAGTTTAGCTCCTACGAGCAGTACTTC

clone size: .
V gene: TRBV4-3
D gene: TRBD2
J gene: TRBJ2-4
CDR3 protein: CASSQGGGGKNIQYF
CDR3 DNA: TGCGCCAGCAGCCAGGGGGGCGGGGGGAAAAACATTCAGTACTTC

clone size: .
V gene: TRBV9
D gene: TRBD2
J gene: TRBJ2-7
CDR3 protein: CASSPGRGVSYEQYF
CDR3 DNA: TGTGCCAGCAGCCCAGGACGGGGGGTCTCCTACGAGCAGTACTTC

clone size: .
V gene: TRBV29-1
D gene: TRBD1
J gene: TRBJ1-1
CDR3 protein: CSVQGASGTEAFF
CDR3 DNA: TGCAGCGTCCAGGGGGCTTCGGGAACTGAAGCTTTCTTT

clone size: once
V gene: TRBV3-1/TRBV3-2
D gene: .
J gene: TRBJ1-4
CDR3 protein: CASSRPGGEKLFF
CDR3 DNA: TGTGCCAGCAGCCGGCCTGGAGGTGAAAAACTGTTTTTT

clone size: .
V gene: TRBV5-1
D gene: .
J gene: TRBJ2-1
CDR3 protein: CASSLGPQWTAAYNEQFF
CDR3 DNA: TGCGCCAGCAGCTTGGGCCCCCAATGGACTGCTGCCTACAATGAGCAGTTCTTC

clone size: few
V gene: TRBV4-2
D gene: TRBD1
J gene: TRBJ2-5
CDR3 protein: CASSPGQGETQYF
CDR3 DNA: TGTGCCAGCAGCCCGGGACAGGGGGAGACCCAGTACTTC